A single sample is the source of the 20 T cell receptor beta chains below, sequenced in a study of T cell changes during pregnancy in multiple sclerosis. Data came from immunoSEQ multiplex PCR; TCRdb stores just in-frame clones and leaves some out. The table lists around 110,000 clones, 85% to 95% of them singletons. The sample in question was peripheral blood, obtained in the third trimester of pregnancy. The source is a female donor in good health, enrolled as a control in a pregnancy study.

The V and J genes are TRBV18 and TRBJ2-5; TRBD1 matches at 10 bases. Germline-derived CDR1 and CDR2 are KGHSH and LQKENI. The CDR3 consists of 17 residues. Losses at the gene ends were 0 bases for V and 5 bases for J; bases not matched to a gene: 9. CDR3 sequence: CASSPPAQTGGRETQYF. DNA of the CDR3: TGTGCCAGCTCACCACCGGCCCAGACAGGGGGCAGGGAGACCCAGTACTTC.

The chain carries TRBV13 and TRBJ1-1; 10 bases are a match to TRBD1. V trimming: 4 bases; J trimming: 1 base; junction bases outside the gene matches: 6. Germline CDR1 PRHDT, CDR2 FYEKMQ (reference sequence). This CDR3 region has 16 residues. The CDR3 protein is CASSYGTGAKNTEAFF. The CDR3 DNA reads as TGTGCCAGCAGCTACGGGACAGGGGCCAAGAACACTGAAGCTTTCTTT.

The rearrangement joins TRBV7-9 to TRBJ1-5; 9 bases are shared with TRBD1. Trimming cost V 1 base and J 3 bases; bases outside gene matches: 4. Germline loops: CDR1 SEHNR, CDR2 FQNEAQ (reference sequence). The length of the CDR3 is 16 residues. Written as DNA, the CDR3 is TGTGCCAGCAGCTTAGGAGGGACAGGGAACAATCAGCCCCAGCATTTT. This encodes CASSLGGTGNNQPQHF.

This clone was counted once. This chain links TRBV19 with TRBJ2-2; 9 bases fit TRBD1. With V trimmed by 4 bases and J by 6 bases, 12 bases remained unmatched. Germline V gene data show CDR1 as LNHDA and CDR2 as SQIVND (reference sequence). This CDR3 comprises 17 residues. CDR3: CASSTLVGQGRAGELFF. The DNA for the CDR3 is TGTGCCAGTAGTACCCTCGTGGGACAGGGTCGAGCCGGGGAGCTGTTTTTT.

The chain carries TRBV5-5 and TRBJ2-7, with D uncertain. Trimming shortened V by 4 bases and J by 1 base, and 9 bases separated the two germline ends. This CDR3 has 13 amino acids. Germline-derived CDR1 and CDR2 are SGHKS and YYEKEE (reference sequence). The CDR3 sequence: CASSHTPSYEQYF. The CDR3 region has the DNA TGTGCCAGCAGCCACACACCGTCCTACGAGCAGTACTTC. The full variable domain, completed using reference TRBV5-5 and TRBJ2-7, is DAGVTQSPTHLIKTRGQQVTLRCSPISGHKSVSWYQQVLGQGPQFIFQYYEKEERGRGNFPDRFSARQFPNYSSELNVNALLLGDSALYLCASSHTPSYEQYFGPGTRLTVT.

The genes are TRBV11-3 and TRBJ1-1, with 10 bases fitting TRBD1. The ends lost 5 bases at V and 7 bases at J; junction bases unmatched: 1. The CDR3 contains 12 residues. CDR1 is SGHNT and CDR2 is YENEEA in the germline V gene. This CDR3 is CASSRTGGEAFF. CDR3 nucleotide sequence: TGTGCCAGCAGCCGGACAGGGGGTGAAGCTTTCTTT.

The chain combines TRBV7-9 with TRBJ2-2; 14 positions agree with TRBD2. Germline V gives CDR1 SEHNR, CDR2 FQNEAQ (reference sequence). The CDR3 contains 18 residues. After removal of 4 bases from V and 2 bases from J, the junction contained 6 bases not matched to a gene. As DNA, the CDR3 is TGTGCCAGCAGCTCGACTAGCGGGGGGGCCCGCAACACCGGGGAGCTGTTTTTT. It translates to CASSSTSGGARNTGELFF.

The chain joins TRBV19 to TRBJ2-1, with D tentatively TRBD1 (5 bases). CDR1 is LNHDA and CDR2 is SQIVND in the germline V gene (reference sequence). Deletions cut 5 bases from V and 8 bases from J, with 19 bases between. The CDR3 length is 15 residues. CDR3 amino acids: CASSWARVSRDEQFF. CDR3 coding DNA: TGTGCCAGTAGTTGGGCTCGAGTCTCCAGGGATGAGCAGTTCTTC.

This clone was detected once. The rearrangement links TRBV7-6 to TRBJ1-1, with a possible D match to TRBD1 (5 bases). Germline assignment: CDR1 SGHVS and CDR2 FNYEAQ. Deletions cut 4 bases from V and 1 base from J, with 16 bases between. CDR3 length: 16 residues. The chain's CDR3 is CASSSPPAGRNTEAFF. CDR3 DNA: TGTGCCAGCAGCTCCCCCCCGGCAGGGCGGAACACTGAAGCTTTCTTT.

V is TRBV6-5 and J is TRBJ1-5; 10 bases align to TRBD1. The CDR3 has 15 residues. The V gene's germline CDR1 is MNHEY and CDR2 SVGAGI. After removal of 5 bases from V and 6 bases from J, the junction contained 7 bases not matched to a gene. The CDR3 DNA reads as TGTGCCAGCAGTCGGGACAGGGGTGGTAGTCAGCCCCAGCATTTT. This codes for CASSRDRGGSQPQHF.

The J gene is TRBJ2-1, the V gene TRBV25-1; D unclear. V lost 6 bases, J lost 9 bases, and 9 bases lay in between. This CDR3 spans 11 amino acids. Germline values: CDR1 MGHDK, CDR2 SYGVNS. The CDR3 sequence: CASRSLVEQFF. The DNA of the CDR3 is TGTGCCAGCAGGAGCCTGGTTGAGCAGTTCTTC.

The J gene is TRBJ2-1, the V gene TRBV9; TRBD2 matches 10 bases. J lost 6 bases, V lost 0 bases, and 9 bases had no gene match. Germline V lookup: CDR1 SGDLS, CDR2 YYNGEE. The CDR3 extends over 17 amino acids. The CDR3 nucleotides read TGTGCCAGCAGCGTAGGAAGCGGGGGGGCTGGAGGCAATGAGCAGTTCTTC. The encoded protein is CASSVGSGGAGGNEQFF.

V is TRBV7-3 and J is TRBJ1-1; 11 nucleotides line up with TRBD1. Germline loops: CDR1 SGHTA, CDR2 FQGTGA. CDR3 length: 14 amino acids. V lost 3 bases and J lost 6; bases outside the gene matches: 3. This CDR3 is CASSFSGQGAEAFF. The CDR3 DNA reads as TGTGCCAGCAGCTTCTCGGGACAGGGGGCTGAAGCTTTCTTT.

The rearrangement links TRBV6-5 to TRBJ2-5; 8 nucleotides align to TRBD1. The trim removed 7 bases at V and 4 bases at J, leaving 5 bases unmatched. The germline V gene encodes CDR1 MNHEY and CDR2 SVGAGI. The length of the CDR3 is 13 residues. The chain's CDR3 is CASNPDRGETQYF. The CDR3 nucleotides read TGTGCCAGCAACCCCGACAGGGGAGAGACCCAGTACTTC.

This chain connects TRBV14 to TRBJ1-1; D gene uncertain. CDR1 SGHDN and CDR2 FVKESK come from the germline V gene. The CDR3 covers 14 residues. Deletions cut 0 bases from V and 5 bases from J, with 10 bases between. This chain's CDR3 is CASSQDPFVTEAFF. The CDR3 bases are TGTGCCAGCAGCCAAGATCCTTTCGTGACTGAAGCTTTCTTT.

V and J are TRBV19 and TRBJ2-4; 10 positions match TRBD2. The CDR3 length is 18 residues. The V and J ends lost 3 bases and 0 bases, in that order; junction bases with no gene match: 8. Per the germline V gene, CDR1 is LNHDA and CDR2 is SQIVND (reference sequence). In DNA form, the CDR3 reads TGTGCCAGTAGTATGATAGCGGGGGGAAAGCTAGCCAAAAACATTCAGTACTTC. This codes for CASSMIAGGKLAKNIQYF.

This clone was detected once. The chain recombines TRBV7-2 with TRBJ2-7; 8 bases map to TRBD1. After removal of 0 bases from V and 1 base from J, the junction contained 5 bases not matched to a gene. The CDR3 loop spans 16 amino acids. Germline V CDR1 and CDR2: SGHTA, FQGNSA. The CDR3 sequence is CASSLAGQGKSYEQYF. The DNA of the CDR3 is TGTGCCAGCAGCTTAGCTGGACAGGGCAAGTCCTACGAGCAGTACTTC. Filled out from reference TRBV7-2 and TRBJ2-7, the complete variable domain reads GAGVSQSPSNKVTEKGKDVELRCDPISGHTALYWYRQSLGQGLEFLIYFQGNSAPDKSGLPSDRFSAERTGGSVSTLTIQRTQQEDSAVYLCASSLAGQGKSYEQYFGPGTRLTVT.

The sample holds one count of this clone. V is TRBV4-3 and J is TRBJ2-7; 10 nucleotides line up with TRBD1. This CDR3 spans 14 amino acids. Losses at the gene ends were 4 bases for V and 3 bases for J; bases not matched to a gene: 3. CDR1 and CDR2 from the germline V gene are LGHNA and YSLEER. CDR3 in DNA: TGCGCCAGCAGCCGAGACAGGGGGCTCTACGAGCAGTACTTC. It specifies CASSRDRGLYEQYF.

The V and J genes are TRBV7-2 and TRBJ2-7; the match to TRBD2 covers 11 bases. Germline CDR1 is SGHTA and CDR2 is FQGNSA. The length of the CDR3 is 15 residues. Trimming took 4 bases from V and 1 from J; bases not matched to a gene: 3. The CDR3 DNA reads TGTGCCAGCAGCTCGGGACTAGCGGCGTCCTACGAGCAGTACTTC. Its protein is CASSSGLAASYEQYF.

The rearrangement links TRBV30 to TRBJ2-5; a weak D match, TRBD1 (6 bases). CDR1 and CDR2 (germline): GTSNPN, SVGIG (reference sequence). This CDR3 has 16 amino acids. Between the trimmed V and J ends, which lost 2 bases and 2 bases, there was a span of 18 bases. The DNA for the CDR3 is TGTGCCTGGAGTCGCGGTGTCCGGGACACTCAAGAGACCCAGTACTTC. It translates to CAWSRGVRDTQETQYF.